This T cell receptor beta chain appears in the sequencing data of a study of graft-versus-host responses after intestinal transplantation (dated by TCRdb to about 2021). Context from the whole study: The transplants that recipients got were multivisceral, liver-intestinal, or isolated intestinal. Graft-versus-host and host-versus-graft alloreactive T cell clones were tracked in the graft, circulation and bone marrow after intestinal transplantation using bulk TCR-beta CDR3 sequencing. Of the roughly 24 intestinal transplant recipients enrolled in the cohort, one of whom was a retransplant, 3 patients without pretransplant specimens were excluded. A peak of at least 4% donor T cells among recipient peripheral blood mononuclear cells was the definition used for donor T cell macrochimerism. Samples from a few later patients were sequenced in-house on an Illumina MiSeq with MiXCR processing rather than by the commercial service. Every recipient was given anti-thymocyte globulin induction, then maintenance tacrolimus and steroids for 3 to 4 years. To identify alloreactive clones, pre-transplant mixed lymphocyte reaction products were sequenced and compared with unstimulated pre-transplant donor and recipient T cells. What the authors observed across the whole study: Patients with donor T cell macrochimerism had high GvH to HvG T cell clonal ratios in their allografts. GvH clones were detected in recipient bone marrow, and some of these GvH clones were observed earlier in ileal mucosa or blood, consistent with an intestinal mucosal origin. Conclusions were limited by the relatively low number and heterogeneity of intestinal transplant patients. Peak levels of circulating GvH clones were associated with declines in HvG clones early after transplant.

The library was obtained by the immunoSEQ multiplex PCR assay. For most patients, genomic DNA was isolated with the Qiagen DNeasy Blood and Tissue Kit and shipped frozen to Adaptive Biotechnologies for TCR sequencing. High-throughput TCR-beta CDR3 sequencing of genomic DNA from most patients was performed by Adaptive Biotechnologies. As for how the authors treated the data: TCR sequencing data for approximately 17 patients were retrieved from Adaptive's ImmunoSEQ software; a few other patients were processed with MiXCR and VDJtools. CD4 versus CD8 sorting errors were corrected by removing sequences found in both subsets at a frequency ratio below 5:1. Because the origin of CDR3 nucleotide sequences shared between donor and recipient could not be assigned, those sequences were removed. Alloreactive clones required at least 2-fold expansion over unstimulated cells and minimum CFSE-low frequency of 0.002% (template counts) or 0.001% (read counts). A clone was considered mappable if detected in the sequenced pre-transplant spleen, lymph node, or MLR CFSE-low populations of the donor or recipient. The cumulative frequency of alloreactive clones was calculated as a percentage of all sequences, weighted by copy number. TCRdb carries this immuneACCESS record with in-frame sequences only. Its versions omit some clonotypes, under half of them owing to an unresolved V gene in the studies checked, with the rest unexplained. The D gene and trimming were derived from the DNA, and the V and J assignments and clone size from that table. The sample table contains about 64,000 clones; only one count was recorded for approximately 90% of them. Of the sample, about 1.8% falls within the top ten clones.

This clone was picked up one time. This clone's antigen is unknown. Base qualities are not recorded, but no much larger clone differs from it by a single base. In light of the paper, this sample's time point label describes: cells obtained before transplantation from donor or recipient. CD3+CD4+ and CD3+CD8+ populations were FACS-sorted from unstimulated pre-transplant donor and recipient cells taken from spleen or lymph nodes. CDR1 is given as MNHNY and CDR2 as SVGAGI, both from the germline V gene (reference sequence). Trimming leaves V shorter by 1 base and J shorter by 6 bases, with the junction holding 9 bases beyond the gene matches. Its CDR3 holds 16 amino acids, cysteine through phenylalanine. The sequence is cut down to CDR3 DNA, 48 bases in frame from base 1.

Here the chain combines TRBV6-6 and TRBJ2-5; TRBD2 fits 9 bases in the junction. This material consisted of unstimulated CD8+ T cells sorted from spleen or lymph node cells, taken before transplant. The receptor was isolated from a human donor who was the organ donor for an intestinal transplant. This receptor carries the CDR3 CASSYFHLAGRKTQYF. The nucleotide sequence is given as TGTGCCAGCAGTTACTTCCACCTAGCGGGAAGAAAGACCCAGTACTTC.